The 19 T cell receptor beta chains in this list originate from one sample, sequenced in a study of shared clonotypes between healthy human individuals. Here immunoSEQ multiplex PCR was the method, and the copy in TCRdb shows in-frame clones only, minus some. The data hold more than 1.2 million clones, with approximately 98.5% observed a single time. Sequences were obtained from naive CD4+ T cells sorted from blood. The subset is: CD45RA+ positively selected. These receptors all come from a man aged 25-45 years in good health.

The V gene is TRBV2, the J gene TRBJ1-4, with D possibly TRBD1 on 6 matching bases. The V end lost 8 bases, the J end lost 3 bases, and 10 bases lay between the germline ends. The CDR3 length is 13 residues. Germline loops: CDR1 SNHLY, CDR2 FYNNEI. The CDR3 here is CASYRESNEKLFF. The CDR3 DNA reads TGTGCCAGCTACAGGGAGTCTAATGAAAAACTGTTTTTT.

The chain links TRBV27 to TRBJ2-7, with 12 bases aligning to TRBD2. Germline V gene sequence: CDR1 MNHEY, CDR2 SMNVEV (reference sequence). Trimming cost V 4 bases and J 7 bases; bases outside gene matches: 14. The length of the CDR3 is 17 residues. The CDR3 reads CASSSRSSGRAGSEQYF. CDR3 nucleotides: TGTGCCAGCAGTTCGAGATCTAGCGGGAGGGCCGGGAGTGAGCAGTACTTC.

The rearrangement joins TRBV2 to TRBJ1-2, with D perhaps TRBD1 (6 bases). Germline V gives CDR1 SNHLY, CDR2 FYNNEI. This CDR3 region has 12 residues. Trimming shortened V by 7 bases and J by 3 bases, and 9 bases separated the two germline ends. The CDR3 sequence is CASTQGDYGYTF. CDR3 DNA: TGTGCCAGCACACAGGGAGACTATGGCTACACCTTC. Based on the CDR3 plus reference TRBV2 and TRBJ1-2, the full variable domain is EPEVTQTPSHQVTQMGQEVILRCVPISNHLYFYWYRQILGQKVEFLVSFYNNEISEKSEIFDDQFSVERPDGSNFTLKIRSTKLEDSAMYFCASTQGDYGYTFGSGTRLTVV.

This clone was found once. The J gene is TRBJ2-5, the V gene TRBV5-5; weak D call: TRBD1 (6 bases). The length of the CDR3 is 16 residues. Germline V gene data show CDR1 as SGHKS and CDR2 as YYEKEE (reference sequence). Trimming took off 6 bases at V and 5 bases at J, with 23 bases between the two ends. CDR3 sequence (DNA): TGTGCCAGCACCCTGCTTCTCACAGGGAGAGACGAGACCCAGTACTTC. Protein product: CASTLLLTGRDETQYF.

The chain has TRBV9 and TRBJ2-1; 13 bases line up with TRBD2. With V trimmed by 3 bases and J by 4 bases, 4 bases remained unmatched. Germline CDR1 reads SGDLS; CDR2 reads YYNGEE. The CDR3 spans 16 residues. CDR3 amino acids: CASSAGLAGAYNEQFF. The CDR3 DNA follows: TGTGCCAGCAGCGCCGGACTAGCGGGAGCGTACAATGAGCAGTTCTTC.

The V call is TRBV9, the J call TRBJ1-1; possibly TRBD1 for D (5 bases). Between the trimmed V and J ends, which lost 2 bases and 7 bases, there was a span of 12 bases. Germline CDR1 is SGDLS and CDR2 is YYNGEE. The CDR3 extends over 13 amino acids. Here the CDR3 reads CASSVGGGSEAFF. The CDR3 nucleotides are TGTGCCAGCAGCGTGGGCGGGGGTAGTGAAGCTTTCTTT.

In regard to this clone: Additional DNA sequences in this sample encode the identical CDR3. V and J are TRBV9 and TRBJ2-3; D unclear. Germline V gives CDR1 SGDLS, CDR2 YYNGEE. The length of the CDR3 is 11 residues. Between the trimmed V and J ends, which lost 0 bases and 4 bases, there was a span of 0 bases. Here the CDR3 reads CASSVADTQYF. In DNA, the CDR3 is TGTGCCAGCAGCGTAGCAGATACGCAGTATTTT.

The gene calls are TRBV5-1 and TRBJ2-2, with 11 bases that match TRBD2. Germline V CDR1 and CDR2: SGHRS, YFSETQ. Germline trimming cut 4 bases from V and 5 bases from J; bases unmatched to any gene: 7. The CDR3 has 16 residues. CDR3 amino acids: CASSAGLAELTGELFF. The CDR3 coding sequence is TGCGCCAGCAGCGCGGGACTAGCGGAGCTAACCGGGGAGCTGTTTTTT. Full variable domain (rest looked up from reference TRBV5-1 and TRBJ2-2): KAGVTQTPRYLIKTRGQQVTLSCSPISGHRSVSWYQQTPGQGLQFLFEYFSETQRNKGNFPGRFSGRQFSNSRSEMNVSTLELGDSALYLCASSAGLAELTGELFFGEGSRLTVL.

The CDR3 DNA is TGTGCCAGCAGTAAGATCGGGACAGGGGGCGCAGCCGGGGAGCTGTTTTTT. This gives the protein CASSKIGTGGAAGELFF. V usage is TRBV2 and J usage is TRBJ2-2; the match to TRBD1 covers 12 bases. Germline values: CDR1 SNHLY, CDR2 FYNNEI. The V and J ends lost 5 bases and 6 bases, in that order; junction bases with no gene match: 10. This CDR3 is 17 amino acids long.

This rearrangement joins TRBV18 to TRBJ2-1, with D perhaps TRBD1 (6 bases). The ends were cut back, 6 bases at V and 5 bases at J, with 14 bases in the middle. The CDR3 has 14 residues. Germline V CDR1 and CDR2: KGHSH, LQKENI. The DNA for the CDR3 is TGTGCCAGCTCTAAACAGGGAAAGGACAATGAGCAGTTCTTC. Translated: CASSKQGKDNEQFF.

This chain joins TRBV5-1 and TRBJ2-3, with 7 bases identical to TRBD2. V lost 0 bases to trimming and J lost 1 base; unmatched junction nucleotides: 11. Germline values: CDR1 SGHRS, CDR2 YFSETQ. The CDR3 totals 18 residues. The CDR3 sequence: CASSLASGGPVRTDTQYF. In nucleotides, the CDR3 is TGCGCCAGCAGCTTGGCTTCGGGGGGACCTGTTCGCACAGATACGCAGTATTTT.

The chain joins TRBV2 to TRBJ2-2; 14 positions agree with TRBD2. The germline V gene has CDR1 SNHLY and CDR2 FYNNEI. After removal of 6 bases from V and 5 bases from J, the junction contained 5 bases not matched to a gene. The CDR3 length is 16 residues. The CDR3 reads CASSSTSGRETGELFF. For the CDR3, the DNA is TGTGCCAGCAGCTCGACTAGCGGGAGGGAAACCGGGGAGCTGTTTTTT. Full variable domain (outside the CDR3, taken from reference TRBV2 and TRBJ2-2): EPEVTQTPSHQVTQMGQEVILRCVPISNHLYFYWYRQILGQKVEFLVSFYNNEISEKSEIFDDQFSVERPDGSNFTLKIRSTKLEDSAMYFCASSSTSGRETGELFFGEGSRLTVL.

Points on this clone: The sample holds other DNA sequences that translate to the same CDR3. J is TRBJ2-5 and V is TRBV7-2, with 12 bases matching TRBD2. The CDR3 is made up of 15 amino acids. The V gene's germline CDR1 is SGHTA and CDR2 FQGNSA. Trimming removed 4 bases from V and 3 bases from J; junction bases left unmatched: 3. The CDR3 DNA sequence: TGTGCCAGCAGCTCGGGACTAGCGGGCAAAGAGACCCAGTACTTC. Translation gives CASSSGLAGKETQYF.

Turning to this clone: The same CDR3 can be traced to other DNA sequences in this sample. The CDR3 DNA is TGTGCCAGCAGTTTAGTAACCCAAGAGACCCAGTACTTC. Its protein product is CASSLVTQETQYF. The chain is built from TRBV28 and TRBJ2-5; D remains unclear. The CDR3 length is 13 residues. Germline CDR1 is MDHEN and CDR2 is SYDVKM. V was cut by 2 bases and J by 1 base, with 5 bases left in between.

J is TRBJ2-1 and V is TRBV7-8; D unresolved. The germline V and J ends were trimmed by 5 bases and 2 bases, with 13 bases remaining between them. This CDR3 region has 15 residues. CDR1 and CDR2 (germline): SGHVS, FQNEAQ. CDR3 region: CASSEDFSAYNEQFF. CDR3 DNA sequence: TGTGCCAGCAGCGAAGACTTTTCGGCCTACAATGAGCAGTTCTTC.

This sequence joins TRBV7-7 and TRBJ2-1, with a possible D match to TRBD2 (6 bases). CDR1 SSHAT and CDR2 FNYEAQ come from the germline V gene (reference sequence). This CDR3 comprises 13 residues. With 8 bases removed from V and 4 bases from J, the gap between germline ends came to 12 bases. The CDR3 DNA is TGTGCCAGCGACGGGAGCGGGTACAATGAGCAGTTCTTC. It yields the protein CASDGSGYNEQFF.

The chain recombines TRBV2 with TRBJ2-7; tentatively, D is TRBD2 (6 bases). CDR1 SNHLY and CDR2 FYNNEI come from the germline V gene. The CDR3 is 13 residues long. V was shortened by 8 bases and J by 7 bases, with 18 bases between the two germline ends. CDR3 coding DNA: TGTGCCAGCGGTGGTAGCGGCCCGGGGGAGCAGTACTTC. Residues: CASGGSGPGEQYF.

This sequence joins TRBV11-2 and TRBJ2-1; 11 bases are a match to TRBD2. In germline, CDR1 is SGHAT, CDR2 FQNNGV. This CDR3 contains 16 residues. Trimming cost V 2 bases and J 7 bases; bases outside gene matches: 7. CDR3 bases: TGTGCCAGCAGCTTAAGAAGGACTAGCGGGTTAAATGAGCAGTTCTTC. As protein: CASSLRRTSGLNEQFF.

The chain carries TRBV4-1 and TRBJ2-5; a weak D match, TRBD1 (6 bases). V lost 4 bases, J lost 4 bases, and 13 bases lay in between. There are 14 residues in the CDR3. Germline values: CDR1 MGHRA, CDR2 YSYEKL. The DNA for the CDR3 is TGCGCCAGCAGCCTCCAAAGAGGGGGAGAGACCCAGTACTTC. The encoded protein is CASSLQRGGETQYF.